This entry features one T cell receptor beta chain sequence. CDR1 and CDR2 (germline): MNHNS, SASEGT. CDR3 length equals 14 residues. Trimming stripped 2 bases from V and 2 bases from J, with 7 bases between. This sample was taken from a study of blood T cell repertoires in COVID-19. About the study: Some COVID-19 samples were acute and others convalescent; all came from the United States, Italy and Spain. PBMCs, B-cell-depleted T cells, or T cells were the source of the cDNA or gDNA that made up the material.

This table comes from immunoSEQ multiplex PCR, and its TCRdb copy is limited to in-frame clones, with some not included. The sample holds tens of thousands of clones; 80% to 90% are singletons and the top ten take approximately 1.3%. The clonotype originates from a man between 60 and 75 years old with acute or convalescent COVID-19. The material sequenced was peripheral blood. This chain joins TRBV6-1 and TRBJ1-3; no clear D gene. The CDR3 region is CASSEPGPGNTIYF. As DNA, the CDR3 is TGTGCCAGCAGTGAACCAGGCCCTGGAAACACCATATATTTT.